This TCR beta chain was found in a study of naive and memory T cell subsets. Four PCR rounds used nested alpha and beta constant region primers plus the SP2 primer. TCRdb redid the calling of the 5' RACE reads with MiXCR, one entry per CDR3 protein. The sample yields tens of thousands of distinct CDR3 sequences, 16% seen once. An oligonucleotide containing a UMI was ligated to the 3' end of TCR cDNA. Adult healthy volunteers gave 2.5 ml peripheral blood for whole-blood RNA. Unsorted total RNA, roughly 1 to 1000 ng, was DNase treated before reverse transcription. At least ten counts were recorded for this clonotype. This CDR3 spans 14 amino acids. V lost 1 base and J lost 8, with 15 bases in between. Germline V gives CDR1 SQVTM, CDR2 ANQGSEA.

The sequence was obtained from a female donor in good health. The V call is TRBV29-1, the J call TRBJ2-1; D gene uncertain. The CDR3 DNA follows: TGCAGCGTTGAAGCATACATGAGAGGCGATGAGCAGTTCTTC. Amino acid sequence: CSVEAYMRGDEQFF.